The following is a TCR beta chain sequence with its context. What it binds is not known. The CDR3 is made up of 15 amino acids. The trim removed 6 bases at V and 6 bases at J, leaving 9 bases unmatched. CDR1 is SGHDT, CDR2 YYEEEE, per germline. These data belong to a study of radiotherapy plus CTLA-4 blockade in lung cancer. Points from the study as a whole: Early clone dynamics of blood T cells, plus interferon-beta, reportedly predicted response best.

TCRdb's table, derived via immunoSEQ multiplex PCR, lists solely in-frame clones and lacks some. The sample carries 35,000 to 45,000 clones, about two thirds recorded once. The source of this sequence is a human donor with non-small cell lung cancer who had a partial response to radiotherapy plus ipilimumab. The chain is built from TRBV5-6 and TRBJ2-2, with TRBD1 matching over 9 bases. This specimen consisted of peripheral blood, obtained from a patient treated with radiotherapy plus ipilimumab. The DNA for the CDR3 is TGTGCCAGCACTTTGGACAGGGGAGTTCCCGGGGAGCTGTTTTTT. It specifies CASTLDRGVPGELFF.